The rows below give T cell receptor beta chains drawn from one sample of a study of graft-versus-host responses after intestinal transplantation. TCRdb's copy holds only in-frame clones and misses some; the assay was immunoSEQ multiplex PCR. The sample shows tens of thousands of clones, 90% to 95% of them seen only once. For these receptors, no antigen is known. The sample was unstimulated CD4+ T cells sorted from spleen or lymph node cells, taken before intestinal transplant. The receptor set was obtained from a human donor who received an intestinal transplant. Each CDR3 is given with its conserved first and last residue. The D gene is left open where the match is weak. Clone size, where shown, is once, few, many, or a class for clones that have expanded.

once TRBD1 TRBJ2-1 TRBV5-1 CASHKDRGGYNEQFF TGCGCCAGCCATAAAGACAGGGGGGGCTACAATGAGCAGTTCTTC
- - TRBJ1-1 TRBV29-1 CSMGAGTEAFF TGCAGCATGGGAGCGGGCACTGAAGCTTTCTTT
- TRBD2 TRBJ2-7 TRBV9 CASSVDLLAGAHEQYF TGTGCCAGCAGCGTAGACTTACTAGCGGGCGCCCACGAGCAGTACTTC
- TRBD1 TRBJ1-3 TRBV15 CATSQTGGKGGNTIYF TGTGCCACCAGCCAAACAGGGGGCAAGGGTGGAAACACCATATATTTT
- TRBD2 TRBJ2-5 TRBV7-2 CASSPPRLAGGETQYF TGTGCCAGCAGCCCGCCACGACTAGCGGGTGGAGAGACCCAGTACTTC
- - TRBJ2-1 TRBV2 CASSSYNEQFF TGTGCCAGCAGCTCTTACAATGAGCAGTTCTTC
- TRBD1 TRBJ1-2 TRBV30 CAWSGIQGARYGYTF TGTGCCTGGAGTGGGATCCAGGGGGCGCGGTATGGCTACACCTTC
few TRBD1 TRBJ1-4 TRBV4-3 CASSQDWTGTFATNEKLFF TGCGCCAGCAGCCAAGATTGGACAGGGACTTTCGCAACTAATGAAAAACTGTTTTTT
- TRBD2 TRBJ2-3 TRBV27 CASSRLAGGIGPDTQYF TGTGCCAGCAGCCGACTAGCGGGGGGGATTGGCCCAGATACGCAGTATTTT
- TRBD1 TRBJ2-7 TRBV5-5 CASSRVGQGAGEQYF TGTGCCAGCAGCCGGGTGGGACAGGGGGCGGGGGAGCAGTACTTC
- TRBD1 TRBJ1-3 TRBV7-6 CASSQPGQGAGNTIYF TGTGCCAGCAGCCAACCGGGACAGGGGGCTGGAAACACCATATATTTT
- - TRBJ1-2 TRBV5-6 CASSLRGPAYGYTF TGTGCCAGCAGCTTGAGGGGCCCCGCTTATGGCTACACCTTC
- - TRBJ2-7 TRBV5-6 CASSLEGVLPTYEQYF TGTGCCAGCAGCTTGGAAGGGGTACTGCCCACCTACGAGCAGTACTTC
- TRBD1 TRBJ2-2 TRBV5-3 CARSKLRRNRGAGELFF TGTGCCAGAAGCAAACTGAGAAGGAACAGGGGCGCCGGGGAGCTGTTTTTT
- TRBD1 TRBJ2-7 TRBV19 CASSPLGTGNSYEQYF TGTGCCAGTAGTCCACTGGGGACAGGGAATTCCTACGAGCAGTACTTC
- TRBD1 TRBJ2-1 TRBV10-3 CAIRRTGGDHEQFF TGTGCCATCAGGAGGACAGGGGGCGACCATGAGCAGTTCTTC
- - TRBJ2-7 TRBV9 CASSLQGDRAYEQYF TGTGCCAGCAGCCTCCAAGGCGACAGAGCCTACGAGCAGTACTTC
- - TRBJ1-3 TRBV27 CASSVQGNSGNTIYF TGTGCCAGCAGTGTACAGGGTAACTCTGGAAACACCATATATTTT
- - TRBJ2-7 TRBV2 CASSENRVEQYF TGTGCCAGCAGTGAAAACAGGGTCGAGCAGTACTTC
few - TRBJ1-2 TRBV10-1 CASSPGPGNYGYTF TGCGCCAGCAGTCCAGGGCCAGGGAACTATGGCTACACCTTC
few TRBD2 TRBJ2-7 TRBV2 CASSELAGGGLYEQYF TGTGCCAGCAGTGAACTAGCGGGGGGGGGTTTATACGAGCAGTACTTC
- TRBD1 TRBJ1-3 TRBV30 CAWDRGSGNTIYF TGTGCCTGGGACAGGGGATCTGGAAACACCATATATTTT
- - TRBJ1-1 TRBV30 CASQRMNTEAFF TGTGCCTCTCAGCGGATGAACACTGAAGCTTTCTTT
- TRBD1 TRBJ1-2 TRBV18 CASSQDRDRRGYTF TGTGCCAGCTCACAAGACCGGGACAGACGCGGCTACACCTTC
- TRBD1 TRBJ1-1 TRBV6-1 CASSWWDSPNTEAFF TGTGCCAGCAGTTGGTGGGACAGCCCGAACACTGAAGCTTTCTTT
once - TRBJ2-7 TRBV7-8 CASIPLRGPYEQYF TGTGCCAGCATCCCACTCAGGGGCCCCTACGAGCAGTACTTC
- - TRBJ1-2 TRBV29-1 CSVETGLGYGYTF TGCAGCGTTGAAACAGGGTTGGGCTATGGCTACACCTTC
- - TRBJ1-4 TRBV2 CASSLQGTNEKLFF TGTGCCAGCAGCCTACAGGGAACTAATGAAAAACTGTTTTTT
- TRBD1 TRBJ2-3 TRBV6-5 CASSRDRGGGDTQYF TGTGCCAGCAGTCGGGACAGGGGAGGAGGGGATACGCAGTATTTT
- TRBD1 TRBJ1-2 TRBV27 CAIGMPGQRNYGYTF TGTGCCATCGGAATGCCGGGACAGAGAAACTATGGCTACACCTTC
- - TRBJ1-1 TRBV6-5 CASSYSFIQGTEDFF TGTGCCAGCAGTTACTCGTTCATACAGGGAACGGAGGATTTCTTT
- - TRBJ1-6 TRBV5-6 CASSTSWREPPYNSPLHF TGTGCCAGCAGCACTTCTTGGCGGGAACCCCCTTATAATTCACCCCTCCACTTT
few - TRBJ1-3 TRBV19 CATSQRVTGNTIYF TGTGCCACATCACAGAGGGTGACGGGAAACACCATATATTTT
- - TRBJ2-7 TRBV5-4 CASTPDSTGPYEQYF TGTGCCAGTACTCCGGATTCGACAGGTCCCTACGAGCAGTACTTC
- - TRBJ2-4 TRBV5-1 CASSLSQQFRNQYF TGCGCCAGCAGCTTGAGCCAACAGTTTAGGAATCAGTACTTC
- TRBD2 TRBJ2-1 TRBV7-2 CASSLDAGVYNEQFF TGTGCCAGCAGCTTAGATGCGGGGGTCTACAATGAGCAGTTCTTC
few TRBD1 TRBJ2-1 TRBV6-6 CASSYQGDEQFF TGTGCCAGCAGTTACCAGGGGGATGAGCAGTTCTTC
- TRBD2 TRBJ2-3 TRBV5-1 CASSLAAGGDTQYF TGCGCCAGCAGCTTGGCAGCGGGGGGAGATACGCAGTATTTT
- - TRBJ2-7 TRBV4-3 CASSQDIGAYEQYF TGCGCCAGCAGCCAAGATATCGGGGCCTACGAGCAGTACTTC
- TRBD1 TRBJ1-2 TRBV5-1 CASSSMGPGGAGGYTF TGCGCCAGCAGCTCAATGGGCCCAGGGGGCGCCGGTGGCTACACCTTC
- - TRBJ2-2 TRBV2 CATSGRTNTGELFF TGTGCCACATCAGGGCGTACGAACACCGGGGAGCTGTTTTTT
- - TRBJ2-1 TRBV15 CATSRREHNEQFF TGTGCCACCAGCAGGAGGGAACACAATGAGCAGTTCTTC
- - TRBJ1-1 TRBV30 CAWGSRAPEAFF TGTGCCTGGGGCTCCAGGGCCCCTGAAGCTTTCTTT
- TRBD2 TRBJ2-1 TRBV5-1 CASSLASGGAGEQFF TGCGCCAGCAGCTTGGCTAGCGGGGGGGCGGGTGAGCAGTTCTTC
- - TRBJ2-3 TRBV29-1 CSVGQGLGTDTQYF TGCAGCGTCGGCCAGGGACTTGGTACAGATACGCAGTATTTT
- TRBD1 TRBJ2-6 TRBV19 CASKRQGNSGANVLTF TGTGCCAGTAAGCGACAGGGGAATTCTGGGGCCAACGTCCTGACTTTC
- TRBD1 TRBJ1-6 TRBV6-5 CASSYSHRGGSPLHF TGTGCCAGCAGTTACTCGCACAGGGGCGGTTCACCCCTCCACTTT
- TRBD2 TRBJ2-7 TRBV19 CASSSPGLAGYEQYF TGTGCCAGTAGTAGCCCCGGACTAGCGGGTTACGAGCAGTACTTC
- TRBD2 TRBJ2-3 TRBV27 CASSLAGGQTDTQYF TGTGCCAGCAGTCTAGCGGGGGGGCAAACAGATACGCAGTATTTT
- - TRBJ1-2 TRBV29-1 CSVEFPRINGYTF TGCAGCGTTGAATTCCCGCGGATAAATGGCTACACCTTC
- TRBD2 TRBJ2-2 TRBV4-2 CASSQDASGGAPGELFF TGTGCCAGCAGCCAAGATGCCAGCGGGGGGGCCCCCGGGGAGCTGTTTTTT
- - TRBJ2-3 TRBV27 CASSIRKGILTDTQYF TGTGCCAGCAGTATACGTAAGGGGATCCTCACAGATACGCAGTATTTT